This TCR beta chain emerged from a study of shared clonotypes between healthy human individuals. Study-level information: Serving as donors were two women and a few men, whose ages spanned 18 to 49.

The assay ran at deep level. Sequencing was performed with immunoSEQ multiplex PCR; in TCRdb, only in-frame clones are kept and a portion is missing. The table records millions of clones, 90% to 95% of them present only once. Study observations and caveats: Researchers found naive subsets generally carried larger estimated richness than memory subsets.

This CDR3 comprises 15 residues. Germline trimming cut 4 bases from V and 4 bases from J; bases unmatched to any gene: 7. CDR1 is SGHRS and CDR2 is YFSETQ in the germline V gene. Remarks on this clone: Its antigen is unidentified.

The V gene is TRBV5-1, the J gene TRBJ2-3, with TRBD2 identical over 9 bases. Sequencing was done on a sample of naive CD4+ T cells sorted from blood. Subset given: CD45RA+ positively selected. The receptor was isolated from a man aged 18 to 29 in good health. CDR3 amino acids: CASSRSGGWADTQYF. In DNA form, the CDR3 reads TGCGCCAGCAGCCGAAGCGGGGGGTGGGCAGATACGCAGTATTTT.